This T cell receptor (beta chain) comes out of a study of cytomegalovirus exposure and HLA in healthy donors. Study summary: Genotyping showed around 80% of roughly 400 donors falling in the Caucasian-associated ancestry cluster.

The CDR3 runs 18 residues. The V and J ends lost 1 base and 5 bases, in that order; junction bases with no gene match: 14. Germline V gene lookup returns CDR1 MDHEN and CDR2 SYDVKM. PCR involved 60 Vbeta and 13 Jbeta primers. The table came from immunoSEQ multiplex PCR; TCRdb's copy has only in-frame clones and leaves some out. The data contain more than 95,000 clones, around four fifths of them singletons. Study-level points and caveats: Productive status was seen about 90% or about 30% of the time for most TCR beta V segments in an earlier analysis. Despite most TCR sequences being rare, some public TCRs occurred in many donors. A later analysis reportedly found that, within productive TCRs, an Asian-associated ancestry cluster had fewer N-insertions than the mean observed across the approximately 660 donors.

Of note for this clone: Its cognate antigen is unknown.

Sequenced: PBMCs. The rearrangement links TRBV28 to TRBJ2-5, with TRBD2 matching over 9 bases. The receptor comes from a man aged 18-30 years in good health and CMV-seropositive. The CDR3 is CASSLSWLAGTKEETQYF. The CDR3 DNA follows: TGTGCCAGCAGTTTATCTTGGCTAGCGGGGACAAAGGAGGAGACCCAGTACTTC.